These 8 T cell receptor beta chains were sequenced from one sample in a study of blood T cell repertoires in COVID-19. Some clones are missing from TCRdb's copy, which holds only in-frame ones; the method was immunoSEQ multiplex PCR. In the table there are approximately 68,000 clones, approximately 89% of which are singletons. Sequenced input: peripheral blood. These receptors were obtained from a woman aged 60-70 years with acute or convalescent COVID-19.

CDR3 residues: CASSRTENTEAFF. CDR3 DNA sequence: TGTGCCAGCAGCAGGACAGAGAACACTGAAGCTTTCTTT. The V gene is TRBV5-6, the J gene TRBJ1-1; the D gene is possibly TRBD1 (6 bases). CDR1 is SGHDT, CDR2 YYEEEE, per germline. Trimming cost V 4 bases and J 1 base, with 8 bases left between them. The CDR3 runs 13 residues.

This clone was detected only once. This chain links TRBV29-1 with TRBJ2-2; TRBD1 matches 9 bases. Germline trimming cut 1 base from V and 6 bases from J; bases unmatched to any gene: 9. The CDR3 sequence is 16 residues long. Germline V gene data show CDR1 as SQVTM and CDR2 as ANQGSEA. In DNA, the CDR3 is TGCAGCGTTGAAGGCTCTGGGACAGGGTATGCCGGGGAGCTGTTTTTT. Its translation: CSVEGSGTGYAGELFF.

This chain uses TRBV5-4 with TRBJ1-1; no clear D. The CDR3 consists of 15 residues. Germline V gene data show CDR1 as SGHNT and CDR2 as YYREEE (reference sequence). Deletions cut 4 bases from V and 0 bases from J, with 13 bases between. CDR3 nucleotide sequence: TGTGCCAGCAGCCCGTTCGGAGTAATGAACACTGAAGCTTTCTTT. Residues: CASSPFGVMNTEAFF.

This rearrangement joins TRBV4-1 to TRBJ1-1, with D possibly being TRBD1 (5 bases). The CDR3 loop spans 14 amino acids. Trimming pared 0 bases from V and 1 base from J, leaving 6 bases between. CDR1 is MGHRA, CDR2 YSYEKL, per germline. CDR3 region: CASSQDQGNTEAFF. The CDR3, as DNA: TGCGCCAGCAGCCAAGATCAGGGGAACACTGAAGCTTTCTTT.

The rearrangement uses TRBV4-1 and TRBJ2-5, with 11 bases fitting TRBD2. CDR1 and CDR2 (germline): MGHRA, YSYEKL. Trimming cost V 0 bases and J 5 bases; bases outside gene matches: 8. The CDR3 runs 17 residues. This CDR3 reads CASSQDRETSGVETQYF. CDR3 in DNA: TGCGCCAGCAGCCAAGATCGTGAGACTAGCGGGGTGGAGACCCAGTACTTC.

J is TRBJ2-2 and V is TRBV7-9; D may be TRBD1 (6 bases). Germline lookup yields CDR1 SEHNR and CDR2 FQNEAQ (reference sequence). The CDR3 consists of 13 residues. Trimming took off 5 bases at V and 6 bases at J, with 10 bases between the two ends. CDR3 bases: TGTGCCAGCAGCAAACAGGGCTCCGGGGAGCTGTTTTTT. This sequence encodes CASSKQGSGELFF.

The gene calls are TRBV10-3 and TRBJ2-1, with 9 bases identical to TRBD2. Unmatched junction bases numbered 11, after V lost 3 bases and J lost 5 bases. Germline values: CDR1 ENHRY, CDR2 SYGVKD. The CDR3 runs to 17 residues. CDR3 in DNA: TGTGCCATCAGTGACTCCTTTAGCGGGGGAGTACACAATGAGCAGTTCTTC. Amino acids: CAISDSFSGGVHNEQFF.

The chain uses TRBV2 and TRBJ1-3, with D maybe TRBD1 (5 bases). Per germline, CDR1 SNHLY and CDR2 FYNNEI. The CDR3 covers 16 residues. V lost 1 base to trimming and J lost 0 bases, with 10 bases between them. The CDR3 sequence: CASSEVDSYSGNTIYF. The CDR3 DNA sequence: TGTGCCAGCAGTGAAGTAGACAGTTACTCTGGAAACACCATATATTTT.